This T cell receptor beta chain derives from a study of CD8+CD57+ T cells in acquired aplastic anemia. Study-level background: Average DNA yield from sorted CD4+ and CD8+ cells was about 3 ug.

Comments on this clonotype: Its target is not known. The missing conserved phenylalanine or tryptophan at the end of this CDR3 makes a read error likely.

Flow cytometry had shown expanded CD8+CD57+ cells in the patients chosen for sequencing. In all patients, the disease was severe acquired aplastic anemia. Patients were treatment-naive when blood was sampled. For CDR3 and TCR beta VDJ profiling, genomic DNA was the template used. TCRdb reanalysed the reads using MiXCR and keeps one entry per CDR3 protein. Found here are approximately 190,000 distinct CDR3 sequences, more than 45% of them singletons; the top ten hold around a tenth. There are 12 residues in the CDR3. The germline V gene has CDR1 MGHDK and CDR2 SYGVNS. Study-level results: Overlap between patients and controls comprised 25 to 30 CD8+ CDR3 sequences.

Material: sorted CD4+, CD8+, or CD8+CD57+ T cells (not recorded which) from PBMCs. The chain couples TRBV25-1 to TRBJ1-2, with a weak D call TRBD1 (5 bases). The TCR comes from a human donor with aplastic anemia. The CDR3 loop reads CASTGTAYDYTC. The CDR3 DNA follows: TGTGCCAGCACCGGGACTGCCTATGACTACACCTGT.